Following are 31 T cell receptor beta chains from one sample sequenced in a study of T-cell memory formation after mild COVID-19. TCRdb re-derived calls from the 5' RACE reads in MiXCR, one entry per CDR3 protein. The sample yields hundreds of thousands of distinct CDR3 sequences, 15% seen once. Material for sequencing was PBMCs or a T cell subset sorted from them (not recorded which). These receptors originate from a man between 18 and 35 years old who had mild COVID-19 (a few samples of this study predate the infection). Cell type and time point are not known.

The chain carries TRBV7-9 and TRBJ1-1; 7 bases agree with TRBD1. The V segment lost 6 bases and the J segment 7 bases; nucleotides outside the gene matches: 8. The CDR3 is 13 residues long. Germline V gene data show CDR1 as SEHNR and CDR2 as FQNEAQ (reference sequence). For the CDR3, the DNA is TGTGCCAGCAGACCCGGACAGGAAGGTGAAGCTTTCTTT. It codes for CASRPGQEGEAFF.

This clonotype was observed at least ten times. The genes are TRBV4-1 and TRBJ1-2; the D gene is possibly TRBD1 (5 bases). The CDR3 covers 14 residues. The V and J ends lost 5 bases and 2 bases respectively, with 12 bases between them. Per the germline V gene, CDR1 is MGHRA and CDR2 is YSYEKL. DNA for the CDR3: TGCGCCAGCAGCAGGGACGGGGGAAACTATGGCTACACCTTC. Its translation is CASSRDGGNYGYTF.

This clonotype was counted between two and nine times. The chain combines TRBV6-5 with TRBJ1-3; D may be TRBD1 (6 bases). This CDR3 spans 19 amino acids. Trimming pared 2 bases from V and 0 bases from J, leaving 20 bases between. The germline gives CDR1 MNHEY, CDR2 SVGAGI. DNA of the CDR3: TGTGCCAGCAGTTACGGGGGGGGCCCTTATGCTATCTCTGGAAACACCATATATTTT. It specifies CASSYGGGPYAISGNTIYF.

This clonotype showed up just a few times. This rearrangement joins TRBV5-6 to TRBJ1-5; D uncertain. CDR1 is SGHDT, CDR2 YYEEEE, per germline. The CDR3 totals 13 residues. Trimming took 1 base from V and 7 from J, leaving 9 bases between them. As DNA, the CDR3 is TGTGCCAGCAGCTTGAATCTGGGGCAGCCCCAGCATTTT. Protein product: CASSLNLGQPQHF.

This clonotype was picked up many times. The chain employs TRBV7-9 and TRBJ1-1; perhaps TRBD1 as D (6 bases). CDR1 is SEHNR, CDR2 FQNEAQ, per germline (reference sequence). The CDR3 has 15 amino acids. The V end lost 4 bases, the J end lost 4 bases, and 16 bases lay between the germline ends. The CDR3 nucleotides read TGTGCCAGCAGCTCTAGGGGGTCCCTAGTCACTGAAGCTTTCTTT. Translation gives CASSSRGSLVTEAFF. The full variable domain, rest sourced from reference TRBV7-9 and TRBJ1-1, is DTGVSQNPRHKITKRGQNVTFRCDPISEHNRLYWYRQTLGQGPEFLTYFQNEAQLEKSRLLSDRFSAERPKGSFSTLEIQRTEQGDSAMYLCASSSRGSLVTEAFFGQGTRLTVV.

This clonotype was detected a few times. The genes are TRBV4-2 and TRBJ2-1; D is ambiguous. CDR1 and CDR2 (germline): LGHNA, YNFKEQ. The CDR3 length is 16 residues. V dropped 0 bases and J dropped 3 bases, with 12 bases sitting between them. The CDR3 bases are TGTGCCAGCAGCCAAGAGGCGTCGGCTGACTACAATGAGCAGTTCTTC. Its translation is CASSQEASADYNEQFF.

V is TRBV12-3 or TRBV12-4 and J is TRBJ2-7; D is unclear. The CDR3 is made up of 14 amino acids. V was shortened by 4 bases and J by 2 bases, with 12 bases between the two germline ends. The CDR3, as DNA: TGTGCCAGCAGTTACATTGACTTGGCCTACGAGCAGTACTTC. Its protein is CASSYIDLAYEQYF.

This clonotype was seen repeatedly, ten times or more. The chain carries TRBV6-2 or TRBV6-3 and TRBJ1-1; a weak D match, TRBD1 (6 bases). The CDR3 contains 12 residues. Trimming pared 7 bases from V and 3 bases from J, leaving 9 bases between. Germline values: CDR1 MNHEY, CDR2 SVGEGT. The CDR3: CASTRGDTEAFF. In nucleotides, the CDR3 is TGTGCCAGCACGAGGGGGGACACTGAAGCTTTCTTT.

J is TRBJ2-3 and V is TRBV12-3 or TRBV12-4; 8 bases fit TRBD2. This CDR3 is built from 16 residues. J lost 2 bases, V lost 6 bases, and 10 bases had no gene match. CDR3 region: CASRSASGGLTDTQYF. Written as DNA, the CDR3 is TGTGCCAGCAGAAGCGCGAGCGGGGGCCTCACAGATACGCAGTATTTT.

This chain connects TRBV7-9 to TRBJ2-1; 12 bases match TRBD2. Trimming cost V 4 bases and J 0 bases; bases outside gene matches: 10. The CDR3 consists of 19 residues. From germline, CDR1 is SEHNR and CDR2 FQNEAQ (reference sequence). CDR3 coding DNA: TGTGCCAGCAGCTCGGGCGGACTAGCGGGGACCTACTCCTACAATGAGCAGTTCTTC. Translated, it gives CASSSGGLAGTYSYNEQFF.

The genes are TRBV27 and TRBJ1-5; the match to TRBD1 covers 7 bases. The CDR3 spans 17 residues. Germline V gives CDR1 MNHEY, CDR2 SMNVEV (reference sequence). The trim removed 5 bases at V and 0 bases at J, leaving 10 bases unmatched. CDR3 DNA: TGTGCCAGCAGTCTCCGGGACAGATCGTATAGCAATCAGCCCCAGCATTTT. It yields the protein CASSLRDRSYSNQPQHF.

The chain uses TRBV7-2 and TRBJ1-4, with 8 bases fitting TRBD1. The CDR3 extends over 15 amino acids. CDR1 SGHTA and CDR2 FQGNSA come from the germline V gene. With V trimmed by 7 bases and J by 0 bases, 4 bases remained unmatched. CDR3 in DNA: TGTGCCAGCAACGGACAGGGAGCAACTAATGAAAAACTGTTTTTT. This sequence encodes CASNGQGATNEKLFF. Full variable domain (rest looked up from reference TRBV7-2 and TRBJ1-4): GAGVSQSPSNKVTEKGKDVELRCDPISGHTALYWYRQSLGQGLEFLIYFQGNSAPDKSGLPSDRFSAERTGGSVSTLTIQRTQQEDSAVYLCASNGQGATNEKLFFGSGTQLSVL.

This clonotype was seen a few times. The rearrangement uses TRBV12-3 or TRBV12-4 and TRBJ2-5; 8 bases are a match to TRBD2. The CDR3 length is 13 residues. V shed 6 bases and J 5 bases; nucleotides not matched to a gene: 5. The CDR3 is CASSPSGWETQYF. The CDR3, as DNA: TGTGCCAGCAGCCCTAGCGGGTGGGAGACCCAGTACTTC.

CDR3 amino acids: CAISDTGKRGSIGQYF. CDR3 DNA sequence: TGTGCCATCAGTGACACAGGGAAGAGGGGCAGCATAGGGCAGTACTTC. The rearrangement joins TRBV10-3 to TRBJ2-7; a possible D gene is TRBD1 (6 bases). CDR1 and CDR2 from the germline V gene are ENHRY and SYGVKD. CDR3 size: 16 residues. V lost 3 bases, J lost 9 bases, and 24 bases lay in between.

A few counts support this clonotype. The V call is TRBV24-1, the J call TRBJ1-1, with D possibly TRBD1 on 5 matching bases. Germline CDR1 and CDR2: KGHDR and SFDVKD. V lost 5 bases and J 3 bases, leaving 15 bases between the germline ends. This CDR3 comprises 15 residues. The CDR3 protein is CATSVGAIADTEAFF. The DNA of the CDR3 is TGTGCCACCAGTGTAGGGGCTATCGCGGACACTGAAGCTTTCTTT.

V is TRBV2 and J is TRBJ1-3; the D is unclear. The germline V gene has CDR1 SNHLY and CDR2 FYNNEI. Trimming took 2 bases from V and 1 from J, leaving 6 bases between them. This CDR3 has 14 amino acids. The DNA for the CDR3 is TGTGCCAGCAGTGAAAAGGGTTCTGGAAACACCATATATTTT. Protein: CASSEKGSGNTIYF.

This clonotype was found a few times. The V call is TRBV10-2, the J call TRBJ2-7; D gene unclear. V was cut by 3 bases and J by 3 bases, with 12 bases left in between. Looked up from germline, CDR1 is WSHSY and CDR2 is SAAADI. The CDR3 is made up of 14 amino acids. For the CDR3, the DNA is TGCGCCAGCAGTGAATCACAGACTTACTACGAGCAGTACTTC. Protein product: CASSESQTYYEQYF.

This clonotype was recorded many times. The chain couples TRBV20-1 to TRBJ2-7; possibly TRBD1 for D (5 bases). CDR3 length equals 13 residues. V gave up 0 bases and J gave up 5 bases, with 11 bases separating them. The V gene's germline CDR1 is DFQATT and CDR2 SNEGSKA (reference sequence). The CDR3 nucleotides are TGCAGTGCTAGAGATACCAGGGATAACGAGCAGTACTTC. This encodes CSARDTRDNEQYF.

CDR3 sequence (DNA): TGTGCCAGCAGCACCGGCAATACGGACACTGAAGCTTTCTTT. This gives the protein CASSTGNTDTEAFF. This chain connects TRBV7-2 to TRBJ1-1; D call uncertain. V lost 5 bases, J lost 3 bases, and 13 bases lay in between. Germline CDR1 SGHTA, CDR2 FQGNSA. This CDR3 has 14 residues.

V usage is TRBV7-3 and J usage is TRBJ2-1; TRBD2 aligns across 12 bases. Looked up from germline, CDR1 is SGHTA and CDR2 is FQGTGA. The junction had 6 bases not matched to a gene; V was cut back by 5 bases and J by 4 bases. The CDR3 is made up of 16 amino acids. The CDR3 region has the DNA TGTGCCAGCAGCCGAGGCCTAGCGGGGGGGTACAATGAGCAGTTCTTC. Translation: CASSRGLAGGYNEQFF.

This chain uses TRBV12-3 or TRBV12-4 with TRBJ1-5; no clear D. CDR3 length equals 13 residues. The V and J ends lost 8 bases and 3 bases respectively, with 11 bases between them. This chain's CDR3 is CASEAQLNQPQHF. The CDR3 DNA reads TGTGCCAGCGAGGCACAGCTCAATCAGCCCCAGCATTTT.

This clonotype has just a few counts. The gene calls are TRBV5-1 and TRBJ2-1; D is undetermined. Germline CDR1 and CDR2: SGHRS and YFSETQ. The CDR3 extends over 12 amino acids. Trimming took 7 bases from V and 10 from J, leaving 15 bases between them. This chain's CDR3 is CASSLGWEEQFF. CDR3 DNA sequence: TGCGCCAGCTCCCTGGGGTGGGAAGAGCAGTTCTTC.

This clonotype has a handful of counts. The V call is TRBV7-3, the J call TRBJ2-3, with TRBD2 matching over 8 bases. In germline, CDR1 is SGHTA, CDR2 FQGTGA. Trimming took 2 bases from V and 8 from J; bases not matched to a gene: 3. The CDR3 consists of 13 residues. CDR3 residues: CASSLSSGSTQYF. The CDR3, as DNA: TGTGCCAGCAGCTTATCAAGCGGGAGTACGCAGTATTTT.

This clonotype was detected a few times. In DNA form, the CDR3 reads TGTGCCAGCAGCCAAGGGGGAGGTGGAATCTTCAATGAGCAGTTCTTC. Its translation is CASSQGGGGIFNEQFF. The chain has TRBV4-2 and TRBJ2-1; weak D call: TRBD2 (6 bases). Germline CDR1 reads LGHNA; CDR2 reads YNFKEQ. Trimming took 1 base from V and 6 from J, leaving 16 bases between them. The CDR3 sequence is 16 residues long.

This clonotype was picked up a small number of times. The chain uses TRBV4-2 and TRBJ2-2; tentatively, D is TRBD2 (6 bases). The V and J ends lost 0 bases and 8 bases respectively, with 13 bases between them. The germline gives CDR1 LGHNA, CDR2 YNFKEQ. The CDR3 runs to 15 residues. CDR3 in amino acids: CASSQDKSSEGELFF. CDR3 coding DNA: TGTGCCAGCAGCCAAGATAAGTCTAGCGAGGGGGAGCTGTTTTTT.

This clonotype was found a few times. DNA of the CDR3: TGCGCCAGCAGCCAAGAGCGGCAAGATACGCAGTATTTT. Translation gives CASSQERQDTQYF. The rearrangement uses TRBV4-1 and TRBJ2-3; D not certain. Germline V gives CDR1 MGHRA, CDR2 YSYEKL. The V gene lost 0 bases and the J gene lost 5 bases, with 6 bases spanning the gap. CDR3 length equals 13 residues.

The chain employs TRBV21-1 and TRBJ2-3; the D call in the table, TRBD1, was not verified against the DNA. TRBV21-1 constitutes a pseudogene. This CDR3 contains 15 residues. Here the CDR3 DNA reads TGTGCCAGCAGCCCCCGGACAGGGGGGGTTGATACGCAGTATTTT. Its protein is CASSPRTGGVDTQYF.

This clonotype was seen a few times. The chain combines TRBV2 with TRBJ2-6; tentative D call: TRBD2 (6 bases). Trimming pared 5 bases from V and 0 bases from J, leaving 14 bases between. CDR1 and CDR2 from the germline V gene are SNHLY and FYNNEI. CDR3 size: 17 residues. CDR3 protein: CASSSGTPVSGANVLTF. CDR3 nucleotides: TGTGCCAGCAGTTCCGGGACTCCCGTCTCTGGGGCCAACGTCCTGACTTTC.

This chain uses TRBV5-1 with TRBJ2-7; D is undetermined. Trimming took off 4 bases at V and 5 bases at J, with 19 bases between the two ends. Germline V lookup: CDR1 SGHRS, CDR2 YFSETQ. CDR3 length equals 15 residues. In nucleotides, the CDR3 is TGCGCCAGCAGCCTGACGCCGGCGACCAGCGACGAGCAGTACTTC. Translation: CASSLTPATSDEQYF. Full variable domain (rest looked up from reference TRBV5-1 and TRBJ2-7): KAGVTQTPRYLIKTRGQQVTLSCSPISGHRSVSWYQQTPGQGLQFLFEYFSETQRNKGNFPGRFSGRQFSNSRSEMNVSTLELGDSALYLCASSLTPATSDEQYFGPGTRLTVT.

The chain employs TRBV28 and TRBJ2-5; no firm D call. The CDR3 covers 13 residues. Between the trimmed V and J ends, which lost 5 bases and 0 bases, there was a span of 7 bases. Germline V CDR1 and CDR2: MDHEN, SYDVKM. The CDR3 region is CASSDPYQETQYF. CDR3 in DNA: TGTGCCAGCAGTGACCCGTACCAAGAGACCCAGTACTTC.

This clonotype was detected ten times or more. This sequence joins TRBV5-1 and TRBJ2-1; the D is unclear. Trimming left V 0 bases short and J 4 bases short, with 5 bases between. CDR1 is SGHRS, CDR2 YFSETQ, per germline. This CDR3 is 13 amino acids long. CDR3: CASSLDGYNEQFF. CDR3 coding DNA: TGCGCCAGCAGCTTGGACGGGTACAATGAGCAGTTCTTC.